The entry that follows covers one T cell receptor beta chain sequence. In the study's own analysis: Amplification from reference gene primers served as the basis for estimated nucleated cell counts. The data were produced by immunoSEQ multiplex PCR, yet TCRdb's version contains in-frame clones alone and is incomplete. V and J calls and clone size are copied from that table; D and trimming were computed from the DNA. The sample lists around 150,000 clones, around 81% occurring once. The sample comes from a study of blood T cell repertoires in COVID-19. Background on the study: Samples of COVID-19 (acute and convalescent) were obtained from the United States, Italy and Spain. Sample material is recorded as cDNA or gDNA derived from T cells, B-cell-depleted T cells, or PBMCs.

Germline assignment: CDR1 LGHDT and CDR2 YNNKEL (reference sequence). The V end lost 1 base, the J end lost 7 bases, and 8 bases lay between the germline ends. This CDR3 comprises 14 residues. The sequenced sample consisted of peripheral blood. This chain joins TRBV3-1 (or the pseudogene TRBV3-2) and TRBJ1-6; no definite D call. The sequence was obtained from a woman aged 55-69 years with active or convalescent COVID-19. Written as DNA, the CDR3 is TGTGCCAGCAGCCAAGTTGATAGCAATTCACCCCTCCACTTT. As protein: CASSQVDSNSPLHF.